This T cell receptor (beta chain) was recovered during a study of CD4 and CD8 cells across lung adenocarcinoma regions. TCRdb passed the PCR reads through MiXCR, listing each CDR3 protein once. The sample yields about 16,000 distinct CDR3 sequences, roughly 51% seen once. The sample holds one count of this clonotype. The germline V gene has CDR1 ENHRY and CDR2 SYGVKD. The CDR3 spans 13 residues. Trimming removed 10 bases from V and 3 bases from J, with 13 bases in between. This receptor was taken from a female donor with lung adenocarcinoma. The CD4 and CD8 labels of this study may be unreliable. Input material: CD8+ T cells from the center of a lung tumor. The V gene is TRBV10-3, the J gene TRBJ2-1; D ambiguous. In DNA, the CDR3 is TGTGCCACTCGATTCGGGCGCTACAATGAGCAGTTCTTC. It yields the protein CATRFGRYNEQFF.